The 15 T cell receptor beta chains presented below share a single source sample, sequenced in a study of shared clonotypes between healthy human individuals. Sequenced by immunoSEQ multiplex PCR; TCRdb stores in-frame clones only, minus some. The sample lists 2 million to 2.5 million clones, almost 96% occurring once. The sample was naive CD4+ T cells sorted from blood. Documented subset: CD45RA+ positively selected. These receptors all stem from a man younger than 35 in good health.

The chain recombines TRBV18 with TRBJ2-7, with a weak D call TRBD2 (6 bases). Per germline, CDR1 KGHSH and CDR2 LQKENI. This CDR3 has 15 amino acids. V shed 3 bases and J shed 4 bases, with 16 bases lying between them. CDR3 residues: CASSPTPRTKYEQYF. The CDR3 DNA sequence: TGTGCCAGCTCACCGACACCCCGGACTAAATACGAGCAGTACTTC.

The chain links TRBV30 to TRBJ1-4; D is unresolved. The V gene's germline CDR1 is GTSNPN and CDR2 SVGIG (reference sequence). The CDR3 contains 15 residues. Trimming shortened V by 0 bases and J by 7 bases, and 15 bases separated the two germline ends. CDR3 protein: CAWSVKQPMGEKLFF. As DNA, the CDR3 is TGTGCCTGGAGTGTGAAACAGCCAATGGGTGAAAAACTGTTTTTT.

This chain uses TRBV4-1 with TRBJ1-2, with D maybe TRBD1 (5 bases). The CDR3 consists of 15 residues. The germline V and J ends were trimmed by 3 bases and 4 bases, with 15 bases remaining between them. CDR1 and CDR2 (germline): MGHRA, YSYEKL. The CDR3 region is CASSHPGGNGYGYTF. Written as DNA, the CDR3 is TGCGCCAGCAGCCACCCTGGGGGGAACGGCTATGGCTACACCTTC.

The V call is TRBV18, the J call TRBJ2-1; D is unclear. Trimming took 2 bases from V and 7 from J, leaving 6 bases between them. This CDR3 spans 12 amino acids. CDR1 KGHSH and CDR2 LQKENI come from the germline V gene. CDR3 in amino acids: CASSPNQNEQFF. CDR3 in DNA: TGTGCCAGCTCACCAAATCAAAATGAGCAGTTCTTC.

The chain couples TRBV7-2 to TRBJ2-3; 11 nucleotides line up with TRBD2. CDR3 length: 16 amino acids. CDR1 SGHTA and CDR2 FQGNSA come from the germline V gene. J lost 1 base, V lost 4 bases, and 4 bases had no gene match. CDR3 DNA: TGTGCCAGCAGCTCACAACTAGCGGGGGGCACAGATACGCAGTATTTT. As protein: CASSSQLAGGTDTQYF.

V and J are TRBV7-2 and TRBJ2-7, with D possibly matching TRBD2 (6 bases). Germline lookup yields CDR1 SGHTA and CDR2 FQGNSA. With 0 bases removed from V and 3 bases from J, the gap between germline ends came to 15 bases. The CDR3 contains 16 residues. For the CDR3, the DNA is TGTGCCAGCAGCTTAGCGCTAGCAGGCGGGAACTACGAGCAGTACTTC. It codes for CASSLALAGGNYEQYF.

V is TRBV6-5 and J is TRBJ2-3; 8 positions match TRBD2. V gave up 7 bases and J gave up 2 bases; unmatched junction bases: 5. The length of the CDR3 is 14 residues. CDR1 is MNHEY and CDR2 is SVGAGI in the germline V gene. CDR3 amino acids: CASKASGSTDTQYF. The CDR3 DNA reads TGTGCCAGCAAGGCTAGCGGGTCCACAGATACGCAGTATTTT.

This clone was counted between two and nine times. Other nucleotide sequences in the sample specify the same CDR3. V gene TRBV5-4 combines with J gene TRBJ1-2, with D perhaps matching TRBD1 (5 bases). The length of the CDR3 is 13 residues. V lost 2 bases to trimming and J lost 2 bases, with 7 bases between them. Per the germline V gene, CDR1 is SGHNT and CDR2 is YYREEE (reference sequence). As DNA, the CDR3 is TGTGCCAGCAGCTTTGACAGAAACTATGGCTACACCTTC. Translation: CASSFDRNYGYTF.

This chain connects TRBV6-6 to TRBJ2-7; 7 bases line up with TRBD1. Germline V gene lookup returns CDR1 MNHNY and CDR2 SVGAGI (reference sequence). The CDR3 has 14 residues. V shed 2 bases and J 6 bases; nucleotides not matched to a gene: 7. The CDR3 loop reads CASSYGIGGAEQYF. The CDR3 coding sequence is TGTGCCAGCAGTTACGGAATAGGGGGCGCCGAGCAGTACTTC.

CDR3 DNA: TGTGCCAGCAGTGGGGACAGGTACAGCCACGAGCAGTACTTC. Amino acid sequence: CASSGDRYSHEQYF. The chain recombines TRBV2 with TRBJ2-7; 8 nucleotides align to TRBD1. CDR3 length: 14 amino acids. Germline V CDR1 and CDR2: SNHLY, FYNNEI. The junction had 7 bases not matched to a gene; V was cut back by 4 bases and J by 5 bases.

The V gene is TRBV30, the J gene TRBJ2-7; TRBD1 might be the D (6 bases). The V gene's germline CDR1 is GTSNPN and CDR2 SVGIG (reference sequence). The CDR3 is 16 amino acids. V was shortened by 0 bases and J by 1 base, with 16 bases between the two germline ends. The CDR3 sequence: CAWSVFPGRGSYEQYF. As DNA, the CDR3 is TGTGCCTGGAGTGTTTTTCCGGGCAGGGGATCCTACGAGCAGTACTTC.

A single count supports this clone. CDR3 DNA sequence: TGTGCCAGCAGCTTGTCTGCAGGTTTCGATGGCTACACCTTC. It translates to CASSLSAGFDGYTF. The chain recombines TRBV5-4 with TRBJ1-2; D not resolved. Trimming removed 1 base from V and 6 bases from J, with 13 bases in between. This CDR3 contains 14 residues. Germline lookup yields CDR1 SGHNT and CDR2 YYREEE (reference sequence).

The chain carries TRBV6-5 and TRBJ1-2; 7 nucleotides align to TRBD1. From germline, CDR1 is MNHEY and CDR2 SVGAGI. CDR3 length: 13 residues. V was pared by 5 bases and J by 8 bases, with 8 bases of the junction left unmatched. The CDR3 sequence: CASSAGTALGYTF. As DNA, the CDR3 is TGTGCCAGCAGTGCCGGGACAGCTTTAGGCTACACCTTC.

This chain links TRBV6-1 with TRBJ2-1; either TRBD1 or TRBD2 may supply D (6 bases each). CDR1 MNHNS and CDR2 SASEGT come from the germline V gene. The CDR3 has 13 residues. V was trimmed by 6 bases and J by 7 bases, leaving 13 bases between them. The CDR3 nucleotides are TGTGCCAGCAGGGGGGGCCTGAAAAATGAGCAGTTCTTC. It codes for CASRGGLKNEQFF.

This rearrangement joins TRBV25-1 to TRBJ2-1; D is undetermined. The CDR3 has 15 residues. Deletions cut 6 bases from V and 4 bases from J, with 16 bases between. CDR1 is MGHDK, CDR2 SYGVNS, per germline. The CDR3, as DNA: TGTGCCAGCAGCGGATCAGTAGGGTTTTACAATGAGCAGTTCTTC. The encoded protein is CASSGSVGFYNEQFF. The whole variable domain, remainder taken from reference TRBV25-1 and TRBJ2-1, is EADIYQTPRYLVIGTGKKITLECSQTMGHDKMYWYQQDPGMELHLIHYSYGVNSTEKGDLSSESTVSRIRTEHFPLTLESARPSHTSQYLCASSGSVGFYNEQFFGPGTRLTVL.